The sequence of this T cell receptor beta chain was determined in a study of molecular identifiers for immune sequencing clone quantification. About the study: In replicates, the authors split RNA from about 20,000 or 100,000 naive CD8 cells five ways and sequenced four.

A remark on this clonotype: The antigen is unknown.

TCRdb analysed the PCR reads with MiXCR anew, one entry per CDR3 protein. The sample carries under 350,000 distinct CDR3 sequences, 24% recorded once. Study findings and constraints: In naive cells, under 1% of molecules belonged to clones above 20 RNA copies, against over 97% in effector cells.

The CDR3 length is 18 residues. Trimming stripped 6 bases from V and 0 bases from J, with 22 bases between. CDR1 is MNHNS and CDR2 is SASEGT in the germline V gene. The rearrangement joins TRBV6-1 to TRBJ2-3; D is unresolved. The specimen sequenced was naive CD8+ T cells from blood, with Jurkat cell RNA spiked in. Indicated subset: FACS-sorted CD8+CD4-CCR7+CD45RA+ naive T cells. The TCR comes from a human donor in good health. Some libraries in this study had Jurkat cell RNA spiked in. CDR3 sequence (DNA): TGTGCCAGCAGAGAAAAAGCAATCATGTACCTTAGCACAGATACGCAGTATTTT. Protein product: CASREKAIMYLSTDTQYF.